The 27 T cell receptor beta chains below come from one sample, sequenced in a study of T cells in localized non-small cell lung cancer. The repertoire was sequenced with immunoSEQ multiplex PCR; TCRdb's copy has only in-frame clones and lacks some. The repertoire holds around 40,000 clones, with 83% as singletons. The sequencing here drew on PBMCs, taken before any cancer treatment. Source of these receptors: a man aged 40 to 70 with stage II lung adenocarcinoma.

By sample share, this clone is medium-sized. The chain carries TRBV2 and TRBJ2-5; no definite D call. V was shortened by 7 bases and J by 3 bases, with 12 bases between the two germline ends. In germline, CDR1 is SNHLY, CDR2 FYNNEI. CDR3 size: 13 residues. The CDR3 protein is CASTSRIEETQYF. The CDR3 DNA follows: TGTGCCAGCACCAGCAGGATCGAAGAGACCCAGTACTTC.

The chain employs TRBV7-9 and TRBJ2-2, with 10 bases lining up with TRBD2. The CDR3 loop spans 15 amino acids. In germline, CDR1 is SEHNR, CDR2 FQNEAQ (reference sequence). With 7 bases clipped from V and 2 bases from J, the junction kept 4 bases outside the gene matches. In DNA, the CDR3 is TGTGCCAGCATCAGGACTAGCGGAAACACCGGGGAGCTGTTTTTT. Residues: CASIRTSGNTGELFF.

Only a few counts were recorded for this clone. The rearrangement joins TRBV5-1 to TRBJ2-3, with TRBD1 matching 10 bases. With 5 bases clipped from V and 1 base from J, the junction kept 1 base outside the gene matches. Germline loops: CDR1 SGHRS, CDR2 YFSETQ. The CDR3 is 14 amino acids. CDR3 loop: CASRGTGGTDTQYF. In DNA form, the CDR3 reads TGCGCCAGCAGAGGGACAGGGGGCACAGATACGCAGTATTTT. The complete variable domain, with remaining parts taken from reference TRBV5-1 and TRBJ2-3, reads KAGVTQTPRYLIKTRGQQVTLSCSPISGHRSVSWYQQTPGQGLQFLFEYFSETQRNKGNFPGRFSGRQFSNSRSEMNVSTLELGDSALYLCASRGTGGTDTQYFGPGTRLTVL.

CDR3 loop: CASTSGGAPNYGYTF. The CDR3 region has the DNA TGTGCCAGCACCTCCGGTGGGGCTCCTAACTATGGCTACACCTTC. The chain couples TRBV7-9 to TRBJ1-2, with D possibly matching TRBD1 (5 bases). Germline V CDR1 and CDR2: SEHNR, FQNEAQ (reference sequence). Deletions cut 7 bases from V and 0 bases from J, with 15 bases between. The CDR3 is made up of 15 amino acids.

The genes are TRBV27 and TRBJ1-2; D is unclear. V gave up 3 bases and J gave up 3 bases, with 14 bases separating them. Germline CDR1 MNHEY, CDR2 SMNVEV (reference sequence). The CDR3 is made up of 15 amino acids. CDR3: CASSFLGRKHYGYTF. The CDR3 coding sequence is TGTGCCAGCAGTTTTCTGGGGAGGAAGCACTATGGCTACACCTTC.

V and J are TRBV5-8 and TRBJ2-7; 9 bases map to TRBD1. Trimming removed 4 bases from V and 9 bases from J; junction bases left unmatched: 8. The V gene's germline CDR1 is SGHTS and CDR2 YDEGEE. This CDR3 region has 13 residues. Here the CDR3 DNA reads TGTGCCAGCAGCCCCTGGACAGGGGCCGGGCAGTACTTC. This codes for CASSPWTGAGQYF.

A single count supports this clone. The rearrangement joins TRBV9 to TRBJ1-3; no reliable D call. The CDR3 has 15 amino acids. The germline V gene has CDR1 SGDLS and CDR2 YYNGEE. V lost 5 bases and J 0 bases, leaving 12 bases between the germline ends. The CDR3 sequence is CASRDDASSGNTIYF. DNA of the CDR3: TGTGCCAGCAGAGACGACGCCAGCTCTGGAAACACCATATATTTT.

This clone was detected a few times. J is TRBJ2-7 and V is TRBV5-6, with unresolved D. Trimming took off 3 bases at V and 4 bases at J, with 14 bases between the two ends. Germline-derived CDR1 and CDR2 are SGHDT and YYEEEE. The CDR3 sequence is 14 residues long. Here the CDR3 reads CASSSGPFEYEQYF. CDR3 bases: TGTGCCAGCAGCTCTGGCCCGTTCGAATACGAGCAGTACTTC.

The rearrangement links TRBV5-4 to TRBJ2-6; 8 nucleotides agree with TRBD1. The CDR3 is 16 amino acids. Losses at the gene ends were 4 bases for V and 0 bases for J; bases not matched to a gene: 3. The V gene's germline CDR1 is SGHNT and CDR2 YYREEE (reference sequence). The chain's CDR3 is CASSMGQDSGANVLTF. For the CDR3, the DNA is TGTGCCAGCAGCATGGGACAGGACTCTGGGGCCAACGTCCTGACTTTC.

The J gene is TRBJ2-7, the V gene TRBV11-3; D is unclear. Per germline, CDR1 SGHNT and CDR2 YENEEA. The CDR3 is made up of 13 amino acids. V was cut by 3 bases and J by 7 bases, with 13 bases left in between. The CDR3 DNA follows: TGTGCCAGCAGCTTCGGGTCCTTTGGGGAGCAGTACTTC. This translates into CASSFGSFGEQYF.

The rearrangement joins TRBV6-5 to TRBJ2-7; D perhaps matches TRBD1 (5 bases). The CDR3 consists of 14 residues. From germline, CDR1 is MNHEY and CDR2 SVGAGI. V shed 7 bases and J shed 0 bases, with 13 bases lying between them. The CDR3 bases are TGTGCCAGCAAAATAGGACACCTCTCCTACGAGCAGTACTTC. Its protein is CASKIGHLSYEQYF.

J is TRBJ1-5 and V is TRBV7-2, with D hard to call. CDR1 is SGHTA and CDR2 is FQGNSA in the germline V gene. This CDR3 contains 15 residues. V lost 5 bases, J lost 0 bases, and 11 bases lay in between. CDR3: CASSTQPYSNQPQHF. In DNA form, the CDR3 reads TGTGCCAGCAGCACCCAGCCTTATAGCAATCAGCCCCAGCATTTT.

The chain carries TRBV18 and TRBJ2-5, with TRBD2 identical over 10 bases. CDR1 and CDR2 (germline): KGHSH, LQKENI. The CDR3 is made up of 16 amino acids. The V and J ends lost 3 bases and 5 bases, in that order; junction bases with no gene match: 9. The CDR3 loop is CASSPRRLAGLETQYF. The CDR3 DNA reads TGTGCCAGCTCACCGCGGAGACTAGCGGGTTTGGAGACCCAGTACTTC.

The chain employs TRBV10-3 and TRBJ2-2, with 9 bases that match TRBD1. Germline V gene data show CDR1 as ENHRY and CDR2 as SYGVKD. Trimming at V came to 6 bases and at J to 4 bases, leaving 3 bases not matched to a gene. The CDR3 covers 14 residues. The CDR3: CAIRPGQGTGELFF. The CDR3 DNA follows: TGTGCCATCAGGCCGGGACAGGGCACCGGGGAGCTGTTTTTT.

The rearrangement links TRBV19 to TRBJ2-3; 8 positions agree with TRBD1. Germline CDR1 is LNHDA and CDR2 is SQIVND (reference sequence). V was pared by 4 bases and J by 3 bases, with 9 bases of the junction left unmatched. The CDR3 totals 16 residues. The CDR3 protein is CASSRTQGALTDTQYF. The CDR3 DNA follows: TGTGCCAGTAGTAGAACCCAGGGGGCGCTGACAGATACGCAGTATTTT.

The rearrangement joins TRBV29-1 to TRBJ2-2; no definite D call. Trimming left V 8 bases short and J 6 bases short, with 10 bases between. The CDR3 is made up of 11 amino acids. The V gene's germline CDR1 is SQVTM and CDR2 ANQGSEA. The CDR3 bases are TGCAGCTCAGGTTGGGCCGGGGAGCTGTTTTTT. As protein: CSSGWAGELFF.

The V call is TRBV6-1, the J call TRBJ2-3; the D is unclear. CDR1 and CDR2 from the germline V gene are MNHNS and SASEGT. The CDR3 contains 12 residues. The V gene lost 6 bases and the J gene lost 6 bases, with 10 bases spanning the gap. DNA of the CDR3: TGTGCCAGCAGCGCCAGATGGGATACGCAGTATTTT. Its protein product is CASSARWDTQYF.

CDR3 sequence (DNA): TGTGCCAGCAGCTTAGGGGGTACTTACGAGCAGTACTTC. This translates into CASSLGGTYEQYF. The V call is TRBV13, the J call TRBJ2-7; D not resolved. Trimming removed 0 bases from V and 4 bases from J, with 7 bases in between. The germline CDR1 and CDR2 sequences are PRHDT and FYEKMQ (reference sequence). The CDR3 runs 13 residues.

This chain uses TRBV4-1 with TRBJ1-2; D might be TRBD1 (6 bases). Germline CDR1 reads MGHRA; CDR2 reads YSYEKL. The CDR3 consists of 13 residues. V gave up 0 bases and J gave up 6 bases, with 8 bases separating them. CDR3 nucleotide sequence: TGCGCCAGCAGCCAAGATCAGGGGAATGGCTACACCTTC. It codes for CASSQDQGNGYTF.

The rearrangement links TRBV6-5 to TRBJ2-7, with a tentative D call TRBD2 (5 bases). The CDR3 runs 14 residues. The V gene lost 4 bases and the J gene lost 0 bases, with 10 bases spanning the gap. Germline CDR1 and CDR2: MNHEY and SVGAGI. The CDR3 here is CASSSVLDSYEQYF. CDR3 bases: TGTGCCAGCAGTTCCGTACTAGACTCCTACGAGCAGTACTTC.

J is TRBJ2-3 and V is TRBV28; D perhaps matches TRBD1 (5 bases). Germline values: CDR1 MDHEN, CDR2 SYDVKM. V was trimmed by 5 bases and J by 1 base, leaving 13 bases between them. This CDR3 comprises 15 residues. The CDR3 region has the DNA TGTGCCAGCAGTGGATCAGGGTACGGCACAGATACGCAGTATTTT. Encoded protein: CASSGSGYGTDTQYF.

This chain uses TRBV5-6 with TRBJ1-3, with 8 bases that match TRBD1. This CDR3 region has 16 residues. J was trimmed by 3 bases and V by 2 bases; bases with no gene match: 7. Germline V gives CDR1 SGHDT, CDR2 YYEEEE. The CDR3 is CASSLVDRALGNTIYF. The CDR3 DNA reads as TGTGCCAGCAGCTTAGTGGACAGGGCCCTTGGAAACACCATATATTTT.

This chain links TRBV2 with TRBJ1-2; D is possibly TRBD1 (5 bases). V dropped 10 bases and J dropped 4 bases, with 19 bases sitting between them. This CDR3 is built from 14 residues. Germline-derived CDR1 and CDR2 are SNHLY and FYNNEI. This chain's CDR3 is CATKNGGIGYGYTF. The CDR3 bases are TGTGCCACAAAAAACGGGGGAATTGGCTATGGCTACACCTTC.

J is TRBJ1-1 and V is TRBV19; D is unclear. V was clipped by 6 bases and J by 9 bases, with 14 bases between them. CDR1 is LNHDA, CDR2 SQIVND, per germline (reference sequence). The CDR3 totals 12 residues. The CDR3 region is CASSSTAGKAFF. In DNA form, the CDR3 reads TGTGCCAGTAGCTCAACGGCGGGGAAAGCTTTCTTT.

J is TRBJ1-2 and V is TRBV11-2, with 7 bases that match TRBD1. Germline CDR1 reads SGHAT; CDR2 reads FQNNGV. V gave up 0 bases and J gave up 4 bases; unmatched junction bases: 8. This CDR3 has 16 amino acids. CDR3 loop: CASSLDPGQFLYGYTF. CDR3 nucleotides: TGTGCCAGCAGCTTAGATCCGGGACAGTTCCTCTATGGCTACACCTTC.

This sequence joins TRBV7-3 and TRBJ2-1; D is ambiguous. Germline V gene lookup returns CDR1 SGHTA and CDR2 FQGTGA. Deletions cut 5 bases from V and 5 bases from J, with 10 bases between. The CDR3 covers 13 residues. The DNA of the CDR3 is TGTGCCAGCAGCACGTCCCGAGACAATGAGCAGTTCTTC. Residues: CASSTSRDNEQFF. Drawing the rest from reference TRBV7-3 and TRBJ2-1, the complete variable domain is GAGVSQTPSNKVTEKGKYVELRCDPISGHTALYWYRQSLGQGPEFLIYFQGTGAADDSGLPNDRFFAVRPEGSVSTLKIQRTERGDSAVYLCASSTSRDNEQFFGPGTRLTVL.

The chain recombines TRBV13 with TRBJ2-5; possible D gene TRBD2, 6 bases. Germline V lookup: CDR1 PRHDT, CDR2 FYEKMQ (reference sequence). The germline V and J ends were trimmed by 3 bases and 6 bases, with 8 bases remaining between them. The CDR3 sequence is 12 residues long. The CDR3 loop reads CASSFSGQTQYF. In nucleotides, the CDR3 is TGTGCCAGCAGCTTTAGCGGCCAGACCCAGTACTTC. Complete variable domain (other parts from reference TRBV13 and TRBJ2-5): AAGVIQSPRHLIKEKRETATLKCYPIPRHDTVYWYQQGPGQDPQFLISFYEKMQSDKGSIPDRFSAQQFSDYHSELNMSSLELGDSALYFCASSFSGQTQYFGPGTRLLVL.